The 9 T cell receptor beta chains in this list originate from one sample, sequenced in a study of T cell responses to AZD1222 COVID-19 vaccine. Sequencing was performed with immunoSEQ multiplex PCR; in TCRdb, only in-frame clones are kept and a portion is missing. Found here are around 110,000 clones, about 93% of them singletons; the top ten hold 5% to 8%. The specimen comprised peripheral blood, sampled 28 days after the second AZD1222 dose. These receptors were collected from an adult who received the AZD1222 COVID-19 vaccine.

This chain joins TRBV5-1 and TRBJ2-1; the D gene is possibly TRBD2 (6 bases). Between the trimmed V and J ends, which lost 0 bases and 5 bases, there was a span of 12 bases. The CDR3 runs 15 residues. The germline V gene encodes CDR1 SGHRS and CDR2 YFSETQ. This CDR3 is CASSLAGLANNEQFF. The CDR3 DNA is TGCGCCAGCAGCTTGGCCGGGCTAGCGAACAATGAGCAGTTCTTC.

V and J are TRBV19 and TRBJ1-1, with D uncertain. V shed 4 bases and J shed 6 bases, with 9 bases lying between them. The CDR3 is 12 residues long. Germline lookup yields CDR1 LNHDA and CDR2 SQIVND (reference sequence). The DNA of the CDR3 is TGTGCCAGTAGTACTCGTTGGGCTGAAGCTTTCTTT. Its protein product is CASSTRWAEAFF.

The V call is TRBV3-1 (or the pseudogene TRBV3-2), the J call TRBJ2-1; TRBD2 agrees at 9 bases. CDR3 length equals 18 residues. J was trimmed by 4 bases and V by 2 bases; bases with no gene match: 12. Germline V gene data show CDR1 as LGHDT and CDR2 as YNNKEL (reference sequence). This chain's CDR3 is CASSQTPANLAGYNEQFF. In DNA, the CDR3 is TGTGCCAGCAGCCAAACCCCGGCTAATCTAGCGGGATACAATGAGCAGTTCTTC.

The chain employs TRBV24-1 and TRBJ1-1; TRBD1 aligns across 7 bases. The CDR3 totals 15 residues. V was pared by 9 bases and J by 2 bases, with 11 bases of the junction left unmatched. Germline CDR1 is KGHDR and CDR2 is SFDVKD. The CDR3 DNA reads TGTGCCACCCCCAAAGACAGGGATTTTAACACTGAAGCTTTCTTT. Residues: CATPKDRDFNTEAFF.

This chain connects TRBV4-3 to TRBJ2-7; unclear D gene. The CDR3 length is 14 residues. With 0 bases removed from V and 3 bases from J, the gap between germline ends came to 9 bases. Per germline, CDR1 LGHNA and CDR2 YSLEER. The CDR3 bases are TGCGCCAGCAGCCAAGAGATTCGATTCTACGAGCAGTACTTC. Its protein product is CASSQEIRFYEQYF.

This chain uses TRBV9 with TRBJ2-7, with 8 bases lining up with TRBD1. The V segment lost 4 bases and the J segment 1 base; nucleotides outside the gene matches: 7. The germline CDR1 and CDR2 sequences are SGDLS and YYNGEE. The CDR3 spans 15 residues. In DNA, the CDR3 is TGTGCCAGCAGCCTGGGGACAGGCGCATCCTACGAGCAGTACTTC. This codes for CASSLGTGASYEQYF.

The chain links TRBV29-1 to TRBJ1-2; no clear D gene. The CDR3 has 11 amino acids. CDR1 SQVTM and CDR2 ANQGSEA come from the germline V gene. CDR3 nucleotide sequence: TGCAGTGCGACGGGAAACTATGGCTACACCTTC. It yields the protein CSATGNYGYTF.

V usage is TRBV5-6 and J usage is TRBJ1-3, with no clear D. V shed 2 bases and J shed 0 bases, with 9 bases lying between them. The CDR3 spans 15 residues. Germline V gene lookup returns CDR1 SGHDT and CDR2 YYEEEE. As DNA, the CDR3 is TGTGCCAGCAGCTTACATCCGAGCTCTGGAAACACCATATATTTT. It yields the protein CASSLHPSSGNTIYF.

The V call is TRBV11-2, the J call TRBJ2-2, with unresolved D. Trimming took off 2 bases at V and 0 bases at J, with 7 bases between the two ends. This CDR3 is built from 15 residues. Germline V CDR1 and CDR2: SGHAT, FQNNGV. The CDR3, as DNA: TGTGCCAGCAGCTTACGCAGCTCGAACACCGGGGAGCTGTTTTTT. As protein: CASSLRSSNTGELFF.